Each of the 29 T cell receptor beta chains below was sequenced from the same sample in a study of blood T cells in healthy people across ages. The authors ran a second PCR of 7 to 11 cycles using a sample-barcoded 5' primer and a J-beta primer mix. MiXCR, applied by TCRdb to the 5' RACE reads, yields one record per CDR3 protein. The sample comprises some 1,500,000 distinct CDR3 sequences, under 55% of which are singletons, and under 5% rests with the top ten. Material: blood. The source is a young woman in good health.

This clonotype has more than one count but fewer than ten. The gene calls are TRBV9 and TRBJ2-1, with TRBD2 matching 9 bases. The CDR3 length is 18 residues. The junction had 12 bases not matched to a gene; V was cut back by 3 bases and J by 2 bases. The germline V gene encodes CDR1 SGDLS and CDR2 YYNGEE. The CDR3 is CASSGGLASPAAYNEQFF. The CDR3 DNA reads as TGTGCCAGCAGCGGCGGACTAGCGTCGCCCGCGGCCTACAATGAGCAGTTCTTC.

The chain links TRBV24-1 to TRBJ2-1; no firm D call. The V and J ends lost 2 bases and 1 base respectively, with 8 bases between them. The CDR3 has 15 amino acids. Germline CDR1 KGHDR, CDR2 SFDVKD. CDR3 nucleotide sequence: TGTGCCACCAGTGATTCTGATCTATCCTACAATGAGCAGTTCTTC. Residues: CATSDSDLSYNEQFF.

The chain recombines TRBV28 with TRBJ1-5; D might be TRBD1 (5 bases). This CDR3 region has 15 residues. Trimming cost V 5 bases and J 0 bases, with 11 bases left between them. Germline-derived CDR1 and CDR2 are MDHEN and SYDVKM. CDR3 DNA sequence: TGTGCCAGCAGTGCCGACAGTTATAGCAATCAGCCCCAGCATTTT. Its translation: CASSADSYSNQPQHF. The complete variable domain, with remaining parts taken from reference TRBV28 and TRBJ1-5, reads DVKVTQSSRYLVKRTGEKVFLECVQDMDHENMFWYRQDPGLGLRLIYFSYDVKMKEKGDIPEGYSVSREKKERFSLILESASTNQTSMYLCASSADSYSNQPQHFGDGTRLSIL.

V is TRBV12-3 or TRBV12-4 and J is TRBJ2-7; TRBD1 matches 10 bases. The CDR3 consists of 14 residues. V trimming: 5 bases; J trimming: 5 bases; junction bases outside the gene matches: 6. In DNA, the CDR3 is TGTGCCAGCAGTCCTCGACAGGGGGCACACGAGCAGTACTTC. Translated, it gives CASSPRQGAHEQYF.

The rearrangement joins TRBV7-3 to TRBJ2-7; 9 bases map to TRBD2. V was pared by 5 bases and J by 7 bases, with 12 bases of the junction left unmatched. Per the germline V gene, CDR1 is SGHTA and CDR2 is FQGTGA. The CDR3 contains 15 residues. The CDR3 spells CASSLNQIAGAEQYF. In nucleotides, the CDR3 is TGTGCCAGCAGCCTCAACCAAATAGCGGGAGCTGAGCAGTACTTC.

This chain connects TRBV5-4 to TRBJ1-1; unclear D gene. Trimming took 4 bases from V and 5 from J, leaving 15 bases between them. Germline V CDR1 and CDR2: SGHNT, YYREEE (reference sequence). The CDR3 has 14 residues. CDR3 coding DNA: TGTGCCAGCAGCGTGAGGCTTCCAGGTACTGAAGCTTTCTTT. As protein: CASSVRLPGTEAFF.

This clonotype was found a few times. The chain links TRBV5-1 to TRBJ2-1, with D perhaps TRBD1 (6 bases). V lost 3 bases to trimming and J lost 6 bases, with 19 bases between them. CDR3 length: 16 residues. Germline assignment: CDR1 SGHRS and CDR2 YFSETQ. The chain's CDR3 is CASSSSVHRVGNEQFF. Written as DNA, the CDR3 is TGCGCCAGCAGCTCGTCCGTTCACAGGGTGGGCAATGAGCAGTTCTTC.

In its sample, this clonotype was seen many times. The rearrangement uses TRBV5-1 and TRBJ1-1, with D possibly TRBD1 on 5 matching bases. There are 13 residues in the CDR3. CDR1 SGHRS and CDR2 YFSETQ come from the germline V gene. Trimming pared 4 bases from V and 3 bases from J, leaving 10 bases between. Written as DNA, the CDR3 is TGCGCCAGCAGCCCAGGAGGGGACACTGAAGCTTTCTTT. Protein product: CASSPGGDTEAFF.

The chain recombines TRBV11-2 with TRBJ1-1; no reliable D call. Trimming cost V 3 bases and J 0 bases, with 20 bases left between them. CDR1 and CDR2 (germline): SGHAT, FQNNGV. This CDR3 has 18 amino acids. CDR3 nucleotides: TGTGCCAGCAGCTTCGTAGGGAGCAGGCCTCTCATGAACACTGAAGCTTTCTTT. Translated, it gives CASSFVGSRPLMNTEAFF.

This clonotype was recorded a few times. The rearrangement joins TRBV6-5 to TRBJ2-7; D possibly corresponds to TRBD2 (6 bases). Germline CDR1 and CDR2: MNHEY and SVGAGI. The CDR3 totals 16 residues. Trimming stripped 2 bases from V and 2 bases from J, with 16 bases between. The CDR3 loop is CASSYGGSSRAYEQYF. For the CDR3, the DNA is TGTGCCAGCAGTTACGGAGGGTCCAGCCGTGCCTACGAGCAGTACTTC.

V is TRBV7-6 and J is TRBJ2-1, with 9 bases aligning to TRBD1. The end of the DNA aligns better with TRBJ2-7, so the J call may be wrong. The CDR3 has 15 amino acids. Germline lookup yields CDR1 SGHVS and CDR2 FNYEAQ. DNA for the CDR3: TGTGCCAGCAGCTTAGGGTCGTCGACAGGGGGCGAGCAGTACTTC. It specifies CASSLGSSTGGEQYF.

This clonotype was found once. This chain uses TRBV7-2 with TRBJ2-1; no clear D. The germline CDR1 and CDR2 sequences are SGHTA and FQGNSA. This CDR3 region has 12 residues. The germline V and J ends were trimmed by 5 bases and 5 bases, with 7 bases remaining between them. CDR3 region: CASSLDDNEQFF. As DNA, the CDR3 is TGTGCCAGCAGCCTTGACGACAATGAGCAGTTCTTC.

This clonotype has a handful of counts. The V gene is TRBV4-3, the J gene TRBJ1-4; D gene unclear. The CDR3 consists of 16 residues. V lost 2 bases and J 6 bases, leaving 16 bases between the germline ends. CDR1 is LGHNA and CDR2 is YSLEER in the germline V gene. The CDR3 DNA is TGCGCCAGCAGCCAATACCCGTGGGGTGAGGATGAAAAACTGTTTTTT. Amino acids: CASSQYPWGEDEKLFF.

The J gene is TRBJ1-2, the V gene TRBV20-1; 9 bases fit TRBD1. Trimming cost V 2 bases and J 3 bases; bases outside gene matches: 16. CDR3 length: 18 residues. Per the germline V gene, CDR1 is DFQATT and CDR2 is SNEGSKA (reference sequence). This CDR3 is CSARNFVTGQGQYYGYTF. CDR3 DNA sequence: TGCAGTGCTAGAAATTTTGTTACTGGACAGGGGCAATACTATGGCTACACCTTC.

This clonotype was detected a few times. The V call is TRBV16, the J call TRBJ2-1, with 9 bases fitting TRBD2. The CDR3 has 15 amino acids. Per the germline V gene, CDR1 is KGHSY and CDR2 is FQNENV. V gave up 4 bases and J gave up 6 bases; unmatched junction bases: 7. The CDR3 DNA reads TGTGCCAGCAGCCCTTGGGGACTAGCTTCCAATGAGCAGTTCTTC. Its translation: CASSPWGLASNEQFF.

This rearrangement joins TRBV29-1 to TRBJ2-3; 8 bases align to TRBD2. CDR1 and CDR2 (germline): SQVTM, ANQGSEA. After removal of 5 bases from V and 6 bases from J, the junction contained 4 bases not matched to a gene. The CDR3 length is 12 residues. The CDR3 here is CSVQSGSDTQYF. The CDR3 DNA reads TGCAGCGTTCAAAGCGGGAGCGATACGCAGTATTTT.

As concerns this clonotype: This may stem from a read error, because a much larger clone lies one nucleotide away. This chain joins TRBV25-1 and TRBJ2-5; 9 bases map to TRBD1. The J segment lost 11 bases and the V segment lost 8 bases, leaving 15 bases of the junction unmatched. This CDR3 contains 14 residues. CDR1 is MGHDK and CDR2 is SYGVNS in the germline V gene. The CDR3 loop is CASGGTGSYNEQYF. CDR3 DNA: TGTGCCAGCGGGGGGACAGGGTCCTACAATGAGCAGTACTTC.

This clonotype was observed a few times. The rearrangement links TRBV12-3 or TRBV12-4 to TRBJ1-1; D is possibly TRBD1 (6 bases). V was clipped by 5 bases and J by 8 bases, with 12 bases between them. This CDR3 has 12 amino acids. CDR3 protein: CASSARGLEAFF. In DNA, the CDR3 is TGTGCCAGCAGTGCCCGGGGGCTAGAAGCTTTCTTT.

The V and J genes are TRBV11-1 and TRBJ2-7; 11 bases map to TRBD2. Trimming removed 1 base from V and 3 bases from J; junction bases left unmatched: 5. Germline CDR1 SGHAT, CDR2 FQDESV (reference sequence). CDR3 length: 16 residues. CDR3 sequence reads: CASSLGRLAGHYEQYF. In nucleotides, the CDR3 is TGTGCCAGCAGCTTAGGAAGACTAGCGGGACACTACGAGCAGTACTTC.

This clonotype was counted a single time. The chain carries TRBV20-1 and TRBJ2-2, with 8 nucleotides matching TRBD2. This CDR3 is 12 amino acids long. Germline-derived CDR1 and CDR2 are DFQATT and SNEGSKA (reference sequence). The V segment lost 7 bases and the J segment 7 bases; nucleotides outside the gene matches: 5. CDR3 protein: CSVGRAHGELFF. Here the CDR3 DNA reads TGCAGTGTCGGGAGGGCCCACGGGGAGCTGTTTTTT.

The chain couples TRBV2 to TRBJ2-3; either TRBD1 or TRBD2 may fit D (5 bases each). CDR1 and CDR2 (germline): SNHLY, FYNNEI. This CDR3 region has 15 residues. The V gene lost 6 bases and the J gene lost 2 bases, with 15 bases spanning the gap. This CDR3 reads CASRPPVGDTDTQYF. The CDR3 nucleotides are TGTGCCAGCAGACCCCCTGTGGGGGACACAGATACGCAGTATTTT.

CDR3 loop: CASSALTGTGHYGYTF. Here the CDR3 DNA reads TGTGCCAGCAGCGCGTTAACCGGGACAGGGCACTATGGCTACACCTTC. The chain has TRBV9 and TRBJ1-2; TRBD1 matches at 9 bases. The germline gives CDR1 SGDLS, CDR2 YYNGEE. With V trimmed by 3 bases and J by 3 bases, 9 bases remained unmatched. CDR3 size: 16 residues.

The V and J genes are TRBV11-2 and TRBJ2-5; D tentatively reads TRBD1 or TRBD2 (5 bases each). The CDR3 runs to 16 residues. Per germline, CDR1 SGHAT and CDR2 FQNNGV. The germline V and J ends were trimmed by 6 bases and 11 bases, with 28 bases remaining between them. The CDR3 sequence is CASRPVQGTSYNEQYF. The CDR3 DNA is TGTGCCAGCAGACCCGTGCAAGGGACGAGCTACAATGAGCAGTACTTC.

The V call is TRBV28, the J call TRBJ1-4, with no clear D. The CDR3 sequence is 15 residues long. Trimming took 4 bases from V and 8 from J, leaving 17 bases between them. Per germline, CDR1 MDHEN and CDR2 SYDVKM. The CDR3 DNA sequence: TGTGCCAGCAGTTCAGACAAGGAACTTAAGGAAAAACTGTTTTTT. Translating it yields CASSSDKELKEKLFF.

A remark on this clonotype: The germline gene is not matched at one end of the junction; a read error may be the cause. The V and J genes are TRBV7-2 and TRBJ1-5; no reliable D call. The CDR3 loop spans 14 amino acids. Germline assignment: CDR1 SGHTA and CDR2 FQGNSA. CDR3 in amino acids: CAGSLVGWAQPQHF. The CDR3, as DNA: TGTGCCGGCAGCTTAGTCGGGTGGGCTCAGCCCCAGCATTTT.

This clonotype has more than one count but fewer than ten. The chain couples TRBV4-1 to TRBJ2-3, with no clear D. Germline-derived CDR1 and CDR2 are MGHRA and YSYEKL. V gave up 3 bases and J gave up 3 bases, with 16 bases separating them. The CDR3 runs to 16 residues. The CDR3 nucleotides are TGCGCCAGCAGCCAGGGTCATACTTCTGGGACAGATACGCAGTATTTT. It translates to CASSQGHTSGTDTQYF.

This rearrangement joins TRBV10-3 to TRBJ1-1, with 8 nucleotides matching TRBD1. Looked up from germline, CDR1 is ENHRY and CDR2 is SYGVKD. The V segment lost 4 bases and the J segment 4 bases; nucleotides outside the gene matches: 2. The CDR3 has 13 residues. CDR3 nucleotides: TGTGCCATCAGTGTACAGGGGGGCACTGAAGCTTTCTTT. Encoded protein: CAISVQGGTEAFF.

The gene calls are TRBV20-1 and TRBJ1-4; D is ambiguous. CDR1 and CDR2 from the germline V gene are DFQATT and SNEGSKA (reference sequence). Trimming left V 6 bases short and J 0 bases short, with 5 bases between. This CDR3 has 12 amino acids. The CDR3 sequence is CSAPATNEKLFF. DNA for the CDR3: TGCAGTGCCCCAGCAACTAATGAAAAACTGTTTTTT.

The chain combines TRBV27 with TRBJ1-1; D remains ambiguous. V was trimmed by 10 bases and J by 6 bases, leaving 21 bases between them. The CDR3 loop spans 14 amino acids. Germline V gives CDR1 MNHEY, CDR2 SMNVEV (reference sequence). The CDR3 region is CATSRRTFNSEAFF. For the CDR3, the DNA is TGTGCCACCTCAAGAAGAACGTTCAACTCTGAAGCTTTCTTT.